Many counts were recorded for the clone carrying this T cell receptor (beta chain). The antigen is not known. Authors of the study amplified TCR beta CDR3 regions from RNA transcripts. A set of HTBI primers served as the primers for a first-round RT-PCR of the TCR CDR3. TCRdb fed the multiplex PCR reads into MiXCR, producing one record per CDR3 protein. This sample has 300,000 to 400,000 distinct CDR3 sequences, with roughly 13% found just once. Germline V lookup: CDR1 MDHEN, CDR2 SYDVKM. The CDR3 sequence is 13 residues long. Trimming removed 7 bases at V and 1 base at J, with 10 bases between. Lactation, pregnancy, other autoimmune disease or uncontrolled infection led to exclusion of patients. Every diagnosis used clinical symptoms, serum thyroxine and TRAb, thyroid ultrasound and orbital computed tomography. These data originate in a study of T cells in Graves' hyperthyroidism and ophthalmopathy. General study findings and limits: For ophthalmopathy, model prediction preceded onset by a median approximately 6 months.

The chain links TRBV28 to TRBJ1-1; D unresolved. What was sequenced was blood. The receptor's source is a young woman with Graves' hyperthyroidism. This CDR3 is CASMREANTEAFF. In nucleotides, the CDR3 is TGTGCCAGCATGAGGGAGGCGAACACTGAAGCTTTCTTT.